One and the same sample provided the 25 T cell receptor beta chains below, sequenced in a study of OX40 agonist ivuxolimab in advanced cancers. The library was made by the immunoSEQ multiplex PCR assay. Held by TCRdb, this immuneACCESS table contains in-frame sequences only and omits some clones. Under half of the omission traces to an unresolved V gene where checked; the cause of the rest is unknown. This sample gives nearly 110,000 clones in total; approximately 90% of them show up just once. The ten largest clones capture approximately 1.2% of the sample. The sequencing here drew on CD4+ or CD8+ T cells sorted from blood, taken in a trial of the OX40 agonist ivuxolimab. The source of these receptors is an adult with an advanced solid tumor such as melanoma, head and neck, liver or kidney cancer.

Comments on this clone: The identical CDR3 is also encoded by other nucleotide sequences in the sample. The chain joins TRBV11-3 to TRBJ2-1; TRBD2 aligns across 10 bases. The length of the CDR3 is 17 residues. CDR1 is SGHNT and CDR2 is YENEEA in the germline V gene. Trimming at V came to 5 bases and at J to 3 bases, leaving 10 bases not matched to a gene. This chain's CDR3 is CASSILAGALGYNEQFF. CDR3 nucleotide sequence: TGTGCCAGCAGCATCCTAGCGGGAGCTTTGGGCTACAATGAGCAGTTCTTC.

The CDR3 DNA sequence: TGTGCCAGCAGCTTGGCGGCCTCCAAGGGTACTGAAGCTTTCTTT. It encodes CASSLAASKGTEAFF. V gene TRBV5-4 combines with J gene TRBJ1-1; no definite D call. CDR3 length equals 15 residues. The germline gives CDR1 SGHNT, CDR2 YYREEE (reference sequence). Trimming removed 0 bases from V and 5 bases from J, with 14 bases in between.

The chain recombines TRBV25-1 with TRBJ2-1, with D hard to call. CDR3 size: 15 residues. CDR1 and CDR2 from the germline V gene are MGHDK and SYGVNS. Trimming took 3 bases from V and 4 from J, leaving 13 bases between them. CDR3 in amino acids: CASSEAREPYNEQFF. As DNA, the CDR3 is TGTGCCAGCAGTGAGGCGAGAGAGCCTTACAATGAGCAGTTCTTC.

This sequence joins TRBV19 and TRBJ1-6; the match to TRBD1 covers 8 bases. V was pared by 7 bases and J by 7 bases, with 9 bases of the junction left unmatched. This CDR3 region has 15 residues. Germline assignment: CDR1 LNHDA and CDR2 SQIVND (reference sequence). This CDR3 is CASTLGGQGNSPLHF. CDR3 DNA: TGTGCCAGTACCCTGGGTGGACAGGGAAATTCACCCCTCCACTTT.

V and J are TRBV6-1 and TRBJ2-7; 7 bases line up with TRBD1. The V gene's germline CDR1 is MNHNS and CDR2 SASEGT. The CDR3 runs to 14 residues. Trimming took 6 bases from V and 3 from J; bases not matched to a gene: 8. The CDR3 nucleotides read TGTGCCAGCAGGAGCCCGGGACAGAACTACGAGCAGTACTTC. Translation: CASRSPGQNYEQYF.

The chain couples TRBV11-2 to TRBJ2-1; 12 bases agree with TRBD2. This CDR3 spans 18 amino acids. V lost 4 bases and J lost 0; bases outside the gene matches: 7. Germline-derived CDR1 and CDR2 are SGHAT and FQNNGV. The CDR3 DNA reads TGTGCCAGCAGCTCCGCCGGACTAGCGGGGCCCTCCTACAATGAGCAGTTCTTC. Encoded protein: CASSSAGLAGPSYNEQFF.

The table lists this clone with a count of one. CDR3 region: CASSSSGRGGDTQYF. CDR3 DNA: TGTGCCAGCAGTTCGAGCGGGAGAGGGGGAGATACGCAGTATTTT. The chain employs TRBV7-3 and TRBJ2-3; TRBD2 aligns across 8 bases. The germline V gene has CDR1 SGHTA and CDR2 FQGTGA. There are 15 residues in the CDR3. The J segment lost 5 bases and the V segment lost 6 bases, leaving 10 bases of the junction unmatched.

This chain connects TRBV7-2 to TRBJ1-1, with 9 bases aligning to TRBD1. V gave up 5 bases and J gave up 5 bases; unmatched junction bases: 9. The CDR3 is 15 residues long. Germline-derived CDR1 and CDR2 are SGHTA and FQGNSA. The CDR3 reads CASSPIQGAKTEAFF. CDR3 nucleotides: TGTGCCAGCAGCCCAATACAGGGGGCGAAAACTGAAGCTTTCTTT.

This sequence joins TRBV7-6 and TRBJ1-1, with D perhaps matching TRBD1 (6 bases). Germline CDR1 and CDR2: SGHVS and FNYEAQ. Trimming cost V 2 bases and J 0 bases, with 16 bases left between them. The CDR3 spans 17 residues. CDR3 bases: TGTGCCAGCAGCTTATCTGGGGGCGTGGGTGTGAACACTGAAGCTTTCTTT. Amino acids: CASSLSGGVGVNTEAFF.

V and J are TRBV7-9 and TRBJ2-1, with a possible D match to TRBD2 (6 bases). Germline CDR1 reads SEHNR; CDR2 reads FQNEAQ (reference sequence). The CDR3 loop spans 17 amino acids. Trimming cost V 3 bases and J 4 bases, with 19 bases left between them. The CDR3 nucleotides are TGTGCCAGCAGCTTGGCCAGTGGACTACTAACTTACAATGAGCAGTTCTTC. The encoded protein is CASSLASGLLTYNEQFF.

This clone was observed once. V gene TRBV7-3 combines with J gene TRBJ1-1; 8 bases line up with TRBD1. Germline V gene sequence: CDR1 SGHTA, CDR2 FQGTGA. V shed 2 bases and J 4 bases; nucleotides not matched to a gene: 12. The CDR3 consists of 17 residues. The CDR3 region has the DNA TGTGCCAGCAGCTTATCCTACATCGCAGGGGGCCTCACTGAAGCTTTCTTT. Residues: CASSLSYIAGGLTEAFF.

The chain employs TRBV10-3 and TRBJ1-2; D is perhaps TRBD1 (5 bases). Trimming pared 11 bases from V and 4 bases from J, leaving 14 bases between. This CDR3 contains 12 residues. CDR1 is ENHRY, CDR2 SYGVKD, per germline. In DNA form, the CDR3 reads TGTGCCTCTAAGACAGAGACCTATGGCTACACCTTC. Its translation: CASKTETYGYTF.

The gene calls are TRBV5-4 and TRBJ2-5; the D gene is possibly TRBD1 (5 bases). The CDR3 is made up of 14 amino acids. V was pared by 0 bases and J by 2 bases, with 8 bases between. Germline loops: CDR1 SGHNT, CDR2 YYREEE (reference sequence). CDR3 sequence (DNA): TGTGCCAGCAGCTTGGTCGACAGTCAAGAGACCCAGTACTTC. Its protein is CASSLVDSQETQYF. Based on the CDR3 plus reference TRBV5-4 and TRBJ2-5, the full variable domain is ETGVTQSPTHLIKTRGQQVTLRCSSQSGHNTVSWYQQALGQGPQFIFQYYREEENGRGNFPPRFSGLQFPNYSSELNVNALELDDSALYLCASSLVDSQETQYFGPGTRLLVL.

The chain links TRBV28 to TRBJ1-3; TRBD1 agrees at 7 bases. The germline CDR1 and CDR2 sequences are MDHEN and SYDVKM. The CDR3 contains 15 residues. V lost 6 bases to trimming and J lost 3 bases; unmatched junction nucleotides: 8. CDR3 nucleotide sequence: TGTGCCAGCAGCTCGGCAGGGGGTAGTGGAAACACCATATATTTT. Protein: CASSSAGGSGNTIYF.

The chain couples TRBV5-1 to TRBJ2-7; possibly TRBD1 for D (5 bases). Germline-derived CDR1 and CDR2 are SGHRS and YFSETQ. The CDR3 is made up of 14 amino acids. V was trimmed by 0 bases and J by 7 bases, leaving 14 bases between them. The CDR3 DNA follows: TGCGCCAGCAGCTTGGGACAGACCTCTCGAGAGCAGTACTTC. This codes for CASSLGQTSREQYF.

The gene calls are TRBV29-1 and TRBJ2-5; TRBD2 is a possible D gene (5 bases). The CDR3 has 13 amino acids. The V and J ends lost 5 bases and 4 bases respectively, with 14 bases between them. In germline, CDR1 is SQVTM, CDR2 ANQGSEA. DNA of the CDR3: TGCAGCGTTCGGACCCTTGGAGGAGAGACCCAGTACTTC. As protein: CSVRTLGGETQYF.

Worth noting for this clone: The sample holds other DNA sequences that translate to the same CDR3. The chain recombines TRBV5-1 with TRBJ2-7, with D unresolved. This CDR3 has 11 residues. V was trimmed by 0 bases and J by 4 bases, leaving 2 bases between them. Germline V gene data show CDR1 as SGHRS and CDR2 as YFSETQ. CDR3 protein: CASSLDYEQYF. The CDR3, as DNA: TGCGCCAGCAGCTTGGATTACGAGCAGTACTTC.

The genes are TRBV5-1 and TRBJ2-1; 12 positions match TRBD2. In germline, CDR1 is SGHRS, CDR2 YFSETQ. This CDR3 has 17 residues. V lost 0 bases, J lost 2 bases, and 3 bases stayed unmatched. CDR3 in DNA: TGCGCCAGCAGCTTGGCACTAGCGGGAGGAACCTACAATGAGCAGTTCTTC. As protein: CASSLALAGGTYNEQFF.

This clone was detected only once. The CDR3 region has the DNA TGTGCCAGCAGTGAACCCGGCTCCCGAGGAAACACCATATATTTT. Its protein is CASSEPGSRGNTIYF. V usage is TRBV2 and J usage is TRBJ1-3; no clear D gene. This CDR3 comprises 15 residues. Trimming took off 2 bases at V and 4 bases at J, with 12 bases between the two ends. Germline V gives CDR1 SNHLY, CDR2 FYNNEI.

This rearrangement joins TRBV9 to TRBJ2-1, with no clear D. The CDR3 spans 15 residues. The V and J ends lost 3 bases and 2 bases respectively, with 12 bases between them. Germline V gene lookup returns CDR1 SGDLS and CDR2 YYNGEE. In DNA form, the CDR3 reads TGTGCCAGCAGCGCAGCTACTACTACCTACAATGAGCAGTTCTTC. Its protein is CASSAATTTYNEQFF.

The chain couples TRBV6-5 to TRBJ2-1; 9 positions match TRBD2. The J segment lost 9 bases and the V segment lost 2 bases, leaving 5 bases of the junction unmatched. The CDR3 extends over 14 amino acids. Germline assignment: CDR1 MNHEY and CDR2 SVGAGI. For the CDR3, the DNA is TGTGCCAGCAGTTACGGGACTAGCATCAGTGAGCAGTTCTTC. Protein: CASSYGTSISEQFF.

The chain recombines TRBV14 with TRBJ1-4; D not certain. There are 14 residues in the CDR3. The V end was cut by 2 bases, the J end by 6 bases, with 10 bases between. Looked up from germline, CDR1 is SGHDN and CDR2 is FVKESK. CDR3 protein: CASSQKVWDEKLFF. The CDR3 DNA is TGTGCCAGCAGCCAAAAGGTTTGGGATGAAAAACTGTTTTTT. Using reference TRBV14 and TRBJ1-4 for the parts outside the CDR3, the full variable domain is EAGVTQFPSHSVIEKGQTVTLRCDPISGHDNLYWYRRVMGKEIKFLLHFVKESKQDESGMPNNRFLAERTGGTYSTLKVQPAELEDSGVYFCASSQKVWDEKLFFGSGTQLSVL.

The chain combines TRBV28 with TRBJ2-7; TRBD1 might be the D (6 bases). Trimming pared 7 bases from V and 7 bases from J, leaving 23 bases between. The CDR3 totals 15 residues. The V gene's germline CDR1 is MDHEN and CDR2 SYDVKM. In nucleotides, the CDR3 is TGTGCCAGCACCCCCCCAGGGGCCCCTCGGGTAGAGCAGTACTTC. Protein sequence: CASTPPGAPRVEQYF.

The chain recombines TRBV11-2 with TRBJ2-7, with 9 bases aligning to TRBD1. This CDR3 spans 15 amino acids. V was pared by 6 bases and J by 0 bases, with 6 bases of the junction left unmatched. Germline values: CDR1 SGHAT, CDR2 FQNNGV. CDR3 sequence reads: CASRGGTGNSYEQYF. For the CDR3, the DNA is TGTGCCAGCAGAGGCGGGACAGGGAACTCCTACGAGCAGTACTTC.

CDR3: CASSMQGALSGNTIYF. In DNA form, the CDR3 reads TGTGCCAGCAGCATGCAGGGGGCACTCTCTGGAAACACCATATATTTT. The chain has TRBV7-2 and TRBJ1-3; 8 nucleotides agree with TRBD1. Germline V gene lookup returns CDR1 SGHTA and CDR2 FQGNSA. The CDR3 loop spans 16 amino acids. V was clipped by 5 bases and J by 0 bases; unmatched bases: 6. Full variable domain (remainder filled in from reference TRBV7-2 and TRBJ1-3): GAGVSQSPSNKVTEKGKDVELRCDPISGHTALYWYRQSLGQGLEFLIYFQGNSAPDKSGLPSDRFSAERTGGSVSTLTIQRTQQEDSAVYLCASSMQGALSGNTIYFGEGSWLTVV.